This is a list of T cell receptor beta chains from one sample in a study of T cells after yellow fever vaccination. TCRdb redid the calling of the 5' RACE reads with MiXCR, one entry per CDR3 protein. Found here are 150,000 to 200,000 distinct CDR3 sequences, approximately 6.2% of them singletons; the top ten hold less than 3.5%. The material sequenced was CD4+ T cells sorted from PBMCs, taken on the day of the first yellow fever vaccination. The receptors come from a man aged 18-30 years who received the YFV17D yellow fever vaccine. CDR3s include the opening cysteine and the closing phenylalanine or tryptophan. D genes are given only for firm matches. Rows may omit the clone size; those that give it use once, few, many or a size class.

d_gene,j_gene,v_gene,abundance,CDR3aa,CDR3nt
-,TRBJ1-1,TRBV20-1,many,CSATENTEAFF,TGCAGTGCTACAGAGAACACTGAAGCTTTCTTT
-,TRBJ2-1,TRBV12-3/TRBV12-4,-,CATEGGTSSYNEQFF,TGTGCCACCGAGGGGGGGACGAGCTCCTACAATGAGCAGTTCTTC
-,TRBJ2-2,TRBV18,few,CASSPPGVLDTGELFF,TGTGCCAGCTCACCACCCGGGGTTCTCGACACCGGGGAGCTGTTTTTT
-,TRBJ2-1,TRBV2,many,CASSVSREQFF,TGTGCCAGCAGTGTTAGCAGAGAGCAGTTCTTC
-,TRBJ1-5,TRBV12-3/TRBV12-4,many,CASSPVGGNQPQHF,TGTGCCAGCAGTCCCGTGGGGGGCAATCAGCCCCAGCATTTT
-,TRBJ2-5,TRBV5-1,many,CASSLPGQETQYF,TGCGCCAGCAGCTTGCCAGGTCAAGAGACCCAGTACTTC
-,TRBJ1-2,TRBV2,many,CALTPRARSRGYTF,TGTGCCCTCACTCCTAGGGCCCGCTCGCGGGGCTACACCTTC
-,TRBJ2-1,TRBV4-1,-,CASSQPGTLSSYNEQFF,TGCGCCAGCAGCCAGCCGGGGACTCTGAGCTCCTACAATGAGCAGTTCTTC
-,TRBJ2-2,TRBV4-1,-,CASSQDWSGTGELFF,TGCGCCAGCAGCCAAGATTGGTCGGGGACCGGGGAGCTGTTTTTT
-,TRBJ2-2,TRBV5-1,few,CASSLRHGDTGELFF,TGCGCCAGCAGCTTGAGGCATGGCGATACCGGGGAGCTGTTTTTT
-,TRBJ2-3,TRBV27,many,CASSQRLSTDTQYF,TGTGCCAGCAGCCAAAGGCTTAGCACAGATACGCAGTATTTT
TRBD1,TRBJ2-3,TRBV5-1,-,CASSLGTGRTDTQYF,TGCGCCAGCAGCTTGGGGACAGGGAGGACAGATACGCAGTATTTT
-,TRBJ1-2,TRBV18,-,CASSPDLGFNYGYTF,TGTGCCAGCTCACCGGATTTAGGATTTAACTATGGCTACACCTTC
TRBD2,TRBJ2-1,TRBV4-1,many,CASSRVAGEWGNEQFF,TGCGCCAGCAGCCGGGTAGCGGGGGAGTGGGGGAATGAGCAGTTCTTC
-,TRBJ2-1,TRBV5-1,-,CASSLTRGIGVNEQFF,TGCGCCAGCAGCTTGACGCGGGGAATTGGAGTAAATGAGCAGTTCTTC
TRBD1,TRBJ1-5,TRBV7-2,many,CASSWTGTGNQPQHF,TGTGCCAGCAGCTGGACAGGGACGGGCAATCAGCCCCAGCATTTT
TRBD1,TRBJ2-7,TRBV12-5,many,CASGLGTGGVEQYF,TGTGCTAGTGGTTTGGGGACAGGGGGCGTCGAGCAGTACTTC
-,TRBJ2-3,TRBV5-5,many,CASSSSPDASDTQYF,TGTGCCAGCAGCTCGTCCCCGGACGCTTCAGATACGCAGTATTTT
-,TRBJ2-6,TRBV23-1,many,CASSHRSRSWGANVLTF,TGCGCCAGCAGTCATAGGAGCAGGAGTTGGGGGGCCAACGTCCTGACTTTC
-,TRBJ2-5,TRBV7-2,many,CASSSEWGGETQYF,TGTGCCAGCAGCTCCGAATGGGGCGGGGAGACCCAGTACTTC
TRBD1,TRBJ1-2,TRBV5-1,-,CASHTGTGGAYGYTF,TGCGCCAGTCACACCGGGACAGGGGGCGCCTATGGCTACACCTTC
TRBD2,TRBJ2-1,TRBV12-3/TRBV12-4,many,CASSFGRGEYNEQFF,TGTGCCAGCAGTTTTGGGCGGGGGGAGTACAATGAGCAGTTCTTC
TRBD1,TRBJ2-5,TRBV5-1,many,CASSLVGQGGTQYF,TGCGCCAGCAGCTTGGTGGGACAGGGCGGGACCCAGTACTTC
TRBD2,TRBJ2-1,TRBV5-1,few,CASSLDLAATYNEQFF,TGCGCCAGCAGCTTGGACCTAGCGGCTACCTACAATGAGCAGTTCTTC
TRBD1,TRBJ1-2,TRBV9,many,CASSVQGARNGYTF,TGTGCCAGCAGCGTTCAGGGGGCGCGAAACGGCTACACCTTC
-,TRBJ2-2,TRBV12-3/TRBV12-4,few,CASTPSYATGELFF,TGTGCCAGCACCCCTTCATACGCGACCGGGGAGCTGTTTTTT
-,TRBJ2-1,TRBV5-4,few,CASSDRAFLDEQFF,TGTGCCAGCAGCGACCGGGCCTTTTTGGATGAGCAGTTCTTC
-,TRBJ1-2,TRBV12-3/TRBV12-4,many,CASSLTGYGYTF,TGTGCCAGCAGCTTGACAGGCTATGGCTACACCTTC
-,TRBJ2-7,TRBV5-1,many,CASKRIESSYEQYF,TGCGCCAGCAAAAGAATCGAGAGCTCCTACGAGCAGTACTTC
-,TRBJ2-3,TRBV6-2/TRBV6-3,many,CASSYADRFGDTQYF,TGTGCCAGCAGTTACGCAGACAGGTTCGGAGATACGCAGTATTTT
-,TRBJ1-4,TRBV9,-,CASSVGGFATNEKLFF,TGTGCCAGCAGCGTTGGGGGGTTTGCAACTAATGAAAAACTGTTTTTT
-,TRBJ2-5,TRBV14,few,CASSGRDFQETQYF,TGTGCCAGCAGCGGCCGGGATTTCCAAGAGACCCAGTACTTC
-,TRBJ2-3,TRBV19,few,CASSIHIEDTQYF,TGTGCCAGTAGTATTCATATCGAAGATACGCAGTATTTT